A single sample gave rise to the 8 T cell receptor beta chains below, sequenced in a study of shared clonotypes between healthy human individuals. The data were produced by immunoSEQ multiplex PCR, yet TCRdb's version contains in-frame clones alone and is incomplete. The repertoire holds fewer than 500,000 clones, with approximately 79% as singletons. Sequencing was performed on PBMCs. The receptors stem from a woman in her 40s in good health. Some clones in this sample may be carry-over from other donors' samples.

This clone was detected only once. The rearrangement links TRBV7-9 to TRBJ2-5; 11 bases match TRBD2. The CDR3 loop spans 14 amino acids. Germline V gene lookup returns CDR1 SEHNR and CDR2 FQNEAQ (reference sequence). J was trimmed by 5 bases and V by 5 bases; bases with no gene match: 4. This chain's CDR3 is CASSTTSGNETQYF. The CDR3 nucleotides are TGTGCCAGCAGCACGACTAGCGGGAACGAGACCCAGTACTTC.

Ten or more counts support this clone. V is TRBV6-1 and J is TRBJ2-3; D unclear. The CDR3 is 15 residues long. The germline V gene encodes CDR1 MNHNS and CDR2 SASEGT. Deletions cut 6 bases from V and 2 bases from J, with 15 bases between. In nucleotides, the CDR3 is TGTGCCAGCAGCCCAAGACCACCAAACACAGATACGCAGTATTTT. Its protein product is CASSPRPPNTDTQYF.

The chain is built from TRBV10-3 and TRBJ2-1, with D possibly TRBD2 on 5 matching bases. CDR3 length: 14 amino acids. V was clipped by 3 bases and J by 0 bases, with 6 bases between them. Germline CDR1 reads ENHRY; CDR2 reads SYGVKD. The CDR3 region has the DNA TGTGCCATCAGTGAACGGGACTCCTACAATGAGCAGTTCTTC. It codes for CAISERDSYNEQFF.

This chain connects TRBV19 to TRBJ1-5, with a tentative D call TRBD1 (5 bases). With 3 bases removed from V and 8 bases from J, the gap between germline ends came to 14 bases. CDR3 length equals 14 residues. The germline V gene has CDR1 LNHDA and CDR2 SQIVND (reference sequence). In nucleotides, the CDR3 is TGTGCCAGTAGTATGTTCGGGGGGAGGGAGCCCCAGCATTTT. Translated: CASSMFGGREPQHF.

The chain couples TRBV4-1 to TRBJ1-1; TRBD1 matches 10 bases. The CDR3 consists of 16 residues. Germline V gene lookup returns CDR1 MGHRA and CDR2 YSYEKL. With V trimmed by 0 bases and J by 7 bases, 8 bases remained unmatched. The CDR3 bases are TGCGCCAGCAGCCAAGATCCCCCTCGGACAGGGGGTGAAGCTTTCTTT. Translated, it gives CASSQDPPRTGGEAFF.

A single count supports this clone. V and J are TRBV7-9 and TRBJ2-5, with D perhaps being TRBD1 or TRBD2 (5 bases each). Trimming removed 5 bases at V and 4 bases at J, with 11 bases between. Germline CDR1 SEHNR, CDR2 FQNEAQ (reference sequence). The CDR3 totals 13 residues. Written as DNA, the CDR3 is TGTGCCAGCAGCCTCCCAGGGACAGAGACCCAGTACTTC. It translates to CASSLPGTETQYF.

Remarks on this clone: Possible read error: a much larger clone is one base away. This sample includes further DNA sequences coding for the same CDR3. The chain joins TRBV2 to TRBJ2-1; D gene ambiguous. Looked up from germline, CDR1 is SNHLY and CDR2 is FYNNEI. This CDR3 comprises 12 residues. The V gene lost 5 bases and the J gene lost 2 bases, with 4 bases spanning the gap. The CDR3 DNA reads TGTGCCAGCAGTCCGACCTACAATGAGCAGTTCTTC. This encodes CASSPTYNEQFF.

The V call is TRBV28, the J call TRBJ2-4; no reliable D call. This CDR3 contains 11 residues. V lost 3 bases, J lost 7 bases, and 4 bases lay in between. Germline values: CDR1 MDHEN, CDR2 SYDVKM. CDR3 bases: TGTGCCAGCAGTTTTTCGAACATTCAGTACTTC. Its protein is CASSFSNIQYF.